This T cell receptor beta chain was identified during a study of T cells in localized non-small cell lung cancer. Findings and limits, study-wide: A median approximately 57 of the top 100 tumor clones appeared in adjacent lung. It remains possible that heterogeneity exists, since only one tumor region was sequenced.

A word on this clone: Its antigen is unidentified.

This CDR3 contains 16 residues. Data came from immunoSEQ multiplex PCR; TCRdb stores just in-frame clones and leaves some out. The sample shows approximately 15,000 clones, 85% to 90% of them seen only once. The sample consisted of peripheral blood, taken before any cancer treatment. This TCR came from a woman aged 35 to 70 with stage I lung adenocarcinoma. The chain joins TRBV12-1 to TRBJ1-1. TRBV12-1 is a known pseudogene. Here the CDR3 DNA reads TGTGCCAGCAGCTTTCCACGGGACGGCGGAAACACTGAAGCTTTCTTT. It codes for CASSFPRDGGNTEAFF.